These T cell receptor beta chains were read from a single sample in a study of cytomegalovirus exposure and HLA in healthy donors. Data came from immunoSEQ multiplex PCR; TCRdb stores just in-frame clones and leaves some out. The sample holds 150,000 to 200,000 clones, around four fifths seen once. Sequencing was done on a sample of PBMCs. These receptors were taken from a woman in her 50s in good health and CMV-seronegative. Each CDR3 is given with its conserved first and last residue. A D gene is named only where the DNA matches it firmly. Clone size is given for some rows only: seen once, a few or many times, or a class if the clone is expanded.

v_call: TRBV10-3; j_call: TRBJ1-2; clone_size: -; d_call: -; cdr3_aa: CAMAGTHYGYTF; cdr3_nt: TGTGCCATGGCCGGGACTCACTATGGCTACACCTTC
v_call: TRBV4-2; j_call: TRBJ1-5; clone_size: -; d_call: -; cdr3_aa: CASSQDPHSNQPQHF; cdr3_nt: TGTGCCAGCAGCCAAGATCCCCATAGCAATCAGCCCCAGCATTTT
v_call: TRBV13; j_call: TRBJ2-1; clone_size: once; d_call: TRBD2; cdr3_aa: CASSLRAVRGGGINEQFF; cdr3_nt: TGTGCCAGCAGCCTACGGGCCGTAAGGGGCGGGGGGATAAATGAGCAGTTCTTC
v_call: TRBV6-1; j_call: TRBJ2-1; clone_size: -; d_call: TRBD2; cdr3_aa: CASSEPRGLADNEQFF; cdr3_nt: TGTGCCAGCAGTGAACCGCGGGGACTAGCGGACAATGAGCAGTTCTTC
v_call: TRBV10-1; j_call: TRBJ2-2; clone_size: -; d_call: TRBD2; cdr3_aa: CATRGGNTGELFF; cdr3_nt: TGCGCCACGCGGGGGGGGAACACCGGGGAGCTGTTTTTT
v_call: TRBV11-2; j_call: TRBJ1-1; clone_size: -; d_call: TRBD1; cdr3_aa: CASSFIRNLNRGINTEAFF; cdr3_nt: TGTGCCAGCAGCTTTATAAGGAACCTTAACAGGGGAATAAACACTGAAGCTTTCTTT
v_call: TRBV5-1; j_call: TRBJ2-1; clone_size: few; d_call: -; cdr3_aa: CASSLNSGGHANEQFF; cdr3_nt: TGCGCCAGCAGCTTGAATTCAGGAGGCCACGCAAATGAGCAGTTCTTC
v_call: TRBV5-6; j_call: TRBJ1-5; clone_size: -; d_call: -; cdr3_aa: CASSFRDSAQPQHF; cdr3_nt: TGTGCCAGCAGTTTTCGGGATAGCGCCCAGCCCCAGCATTTT
v_call: TRBV28; j_call: TRBJ2-6; clone_size: -; d_call: TRBD1; cdr3_aa: CASLPSGTGFSSGANVLTF; cdr3_nt: TGTGCCAGCTTACCCTCCGGGACAGGGTTTTCTTCTGGGGCCAACGTCCTGACTTTC
v_call: TRBV28; j_call: TRBJ2-7; clone_size: -; d_call: -; cdr3_aa: CASSLPDRTYEQYF; cdr3_nt: TGTGCCAGCAGTTTACCAGACAGAACCTACGAGCAGTACTTC
v_call: TRBV27; j_call: TRBJ1-2; clone_size: -; d_call: -; cdr3_aa: CASSLGGSAGYTF; cdr3_nt: TGTGCCAGCAGTTTAGGGGGGTCGGCTGGCTACACCTTC
v_call: TRBV6-1; j_call: TRBJ2-3; clone_size: -; d_call: TRBD2; cdr3_aa: CASRLSGGATDTQYF; cdr3_nt: TGTGCCAGCAGACTTAGCGGGGGGGCTACAGATACGCAGTATTTT
v_call: TRBV7-2; j_call: TRBJ2-1; clone_size: -; d_call: TRBD2; cdr3_aa: CASSLGGVGGVYNEQFF; cdr3_nt: TGTGCCAGCAGCTTAGGAGGGGTTGGGGGGGTCTACAATGAGCAGTTCTTC
v_call: TRBV2; j_call: TRBJ1-5; clone_size: few; d_call: -; cdr3_aa: CASSSGWPQHF; cdr3_nt: TGTGCCAGCAGTTCAGGGTGGCCCCAGCATTTT
v_call: TRBV7-9; j_call: TRBJ2-7; clone_size: -; d_call: -; cdr3_aa: CASSFRESSYEQYF; cdr3_nt: TGTGCCAGCAGCTTCCGTGAGAGCTCCTACGAGCAGTACTTC
v_call: TRBV5-6; j_call: TRBJ1-2; clone_size: once; d_call: -; cdr3_aa: CASSWNWAGPNYGYTF; cdr3_nt: TGTGCCAGCAGCTGGAACTGGGCAGGGCCTAACTATGGCTACACCTTC
v_call: TRBV5-1; j_call: TRBJ2-3; clone_size: few; d_call: TRBD2; cdr3_aa: CASSLLGGYTDTQYF; cdr3_nt: TGCGCCAGCAGCTTGTTGGGGGGGTACACAGATACGCAGTATTTT
v_call: TRBV7-2; j_call: TRBJ2-1; clone_size: -; d_call: TRBD2; cdr3_aa: CASTPRLSPGGNNEQFF; cdr3_nt: TGTGCCAGCACACCCAGGTTATCTCCGGGGGGAAACAATGAGCAGTTCTTC
v_call: TRBV6-6; j_call: TRBJ1-3; clone_size: -; d_call: -; cdr3_aa: CASRTRSYSGNTIYF; cdr3_nt: TGTGCCAGCAGGACCAGGTCATACTCTGGAAACACCATATATTTT
v_call: TRBV19; j_call: TRBJ1-4; clone_size: few; d_call: -; cdr3_aa: CASSIVHRPYVGEKLFF; cdr3_nt: TGTGCCAGTAGTATAGTACACAGACCGTACGTAGGAGAAAAACTGTTTTTT
v_call: TRBV5-1; j_call: TRBJ1-1; clone_size: -; d_call: -; cdr3_aa: CASSFTGPNTEAFF; cdr3_nt: TGCGCCAGCAGCTTTACAGGGCCGAACACTGAAGCTTTCTTT
v_call: TRBV2; j_call: TRBJ2-7; clone_size: -; d_call: -; cdr3_aa: CASSERTAYEQYF; cdr3_nt: TGTGCCAGCAGTGAAAGGACAGCCTACGAGCAGTACTTC
v_call: TRBV5-1; j_call: TRBJ1-1; clone_size: -; d_call: TRBD1; cdr3_aa: CASSRDRGNTEAFF; cdr3_nt: TGCGCCAGCAGCCGTGACAGGGGAAACACTGAAGCTTTCTTT
v_call: TRBV7-9; j_call: TRBJ1-5; clone_size: -; d_call: TRBD1; cdr3_aa: CASSGRTGSNQPQHF; cdr3_nt: TGTGCCAGCAGCGGGCGGACAGGGAGCAATCAGCCCCAGCATTTT
v_call: TRBV6-1; j_call: TRBJ1-5; clone_size: -; d_call: -; cdr3_aa: CASSELLDNYINQPQHF; cdr3_nt: TGTGCCAGCAGTGAATTACTGGACAACTACATTAATCAGCCCCAGCATTTT
v_call: TRBV11-2; j_call: TRBJ2-7; clone_size: -; d_call: -; cdr3_aa: CASSLVALGSLYEQYF; cdr3_nt: TGTGCCAGCAGCTTAGTAGCCCTTGGCAGCCTCTACGAGCAGTACTTC